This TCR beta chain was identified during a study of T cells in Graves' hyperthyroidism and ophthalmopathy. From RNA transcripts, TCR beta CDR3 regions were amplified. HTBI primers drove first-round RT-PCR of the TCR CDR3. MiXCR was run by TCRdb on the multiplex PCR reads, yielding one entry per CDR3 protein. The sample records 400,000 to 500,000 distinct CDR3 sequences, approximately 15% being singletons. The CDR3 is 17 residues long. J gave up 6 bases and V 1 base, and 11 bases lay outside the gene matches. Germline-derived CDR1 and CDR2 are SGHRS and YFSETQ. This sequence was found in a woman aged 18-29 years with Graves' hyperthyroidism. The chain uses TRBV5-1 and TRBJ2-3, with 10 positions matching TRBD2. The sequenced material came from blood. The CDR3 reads CASSLSLGLAVKDTQYF. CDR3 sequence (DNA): TGCGCCAGCAGCTTGTCACTAGGACTAGCGGTAAAGGATACGCAGTATTTT.